This TCR beta chain was identified during a study of response to subunit inactivated influenza vaccine. Study findings and constraints: Authors proposed each seasonal influenza vaccination draws in few new T cells.

The V end was cut by 8 bases, the J end by 7 bases, with 23 bases between. CDR3 length: 15 amino acids. TCRdb processed the RT-PCR reads anew with MiXCR; each CDR3 protein has one entry. The sample shows hundreds of thousands of distinct CDR3 sequences, approximately 11% of them seen only once. This clonotype showed up just a few times. Its antigen is as yet unknown. The same sample was also studied in work on T cells expressing NK-cell markers. Turning to that study: In generating TCR beta cDNA, 5'RACE template switching with UMIs was used. In sorted CD3+CD56+NKG2C+, CD3+CD56+NKG2C- and CD3+CD56-NKG2C+ T cells, TCR beta repertoires were obtained.

The source of this sequence is a man aged 50-60 years who received an inactivated influenza vaccine. Sequenced here: PBMCs from blood, sampled on the day of vaccination. This chain connects TRBV12-3 or TRBV12-4 to TRBJ1-1; the D is unclear. CDR3 nucleotide sequence: TGTGCCAGCGACCCGCTACGCGGACCCGGGAATGAAGCTTTCTTT. It yields the protein CASDPLRGPGNEAFF.